The subject of this entry is one T cell receptor beta chain. What it binds is unknown. J lost 2 bases, V lost 1 base, and 2 bases had no gene match. Germline loops: CDR1 SNHLY, CDR2 FYNNEI. The CDR3 consists of 16 residues. At a deep level, the assay was run. The data were produced by immunoSEQ multiplex PCR, yet TCRdb's version contains in-frame clones alone and is incomplete. The table has about 1 million clones, roughly 80% seen once. This specimen belongs to a study of shared clonotypes between healthy human individuals. On the study more broadly: The donors, two women and a few men, were aged 18 to 49.

Study conclusions and caveats: The study found about 5% of naive CD4 clonotypes shared across a few donors.

The TCR was taken from a young man in good health. The V and J genes are TRBV2 and TRBJ1-6; TRBD1 agrees at 7 bases. The sequencing sample was made of memory CD4+ T cells sorted from blood. Subset specified: CD45RA-negative fraction. The CDR3 loop is CASSEEGGAYNSPLHF. Here the CDR3 DNA reads TGTGCCAGCAGTGAAGAAGGGGGCGCCTATAATTCACCCCTCCACTTT.